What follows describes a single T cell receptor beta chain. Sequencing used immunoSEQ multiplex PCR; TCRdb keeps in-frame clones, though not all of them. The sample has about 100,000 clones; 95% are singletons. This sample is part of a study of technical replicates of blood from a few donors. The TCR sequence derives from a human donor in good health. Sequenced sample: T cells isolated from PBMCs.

The CDR3 bases are TGTGCCAGCAGTTTTATTGCGGGAGGCCACGAGCAGTACTTC. This encodes CASSFIAGGHEQYF. The V gene is TRBV27, the J gene TRBJ2-7; 8 bases are a match to TRBD2. Germline values: CDR1 MNHEY, CDR2 SMNVEV (reference sequence). J gave up 5 bases and V 3 bases, and 6 bases lay outside the gene matches. The CDR3 length is 14 residues.